Reported below is one T cell receptor (beta chain). Its antigen is currently unknown. These data come from a study of T cell responses to AZD1222 COVID-19 vaccine. The repertoire was sequenced with immunoSEQ multiplex PCR; TCRdb's copy has only in-frame clones and lacks some. Found here are tens of thousands of clones, 80% to 90% of them singletons; the top ten hold 7%. Overall study results and limits: Clonal diversity may have been underestimated in mostly white British donors.

Trimming cost V 0 bases and J 2 bases, with 20 bases left between them. Germline V gives CDR1 SGHNT, CDR2 YENEEA. The CDR3 covers 18 residues. Sequencing used peripheral blood, obtained on day 0 of AZD1222 vaccination. J is TRBJ2-7 and V is TRBV11-3, with D uncertain. The receptor comes from an adult in good health. The CDR3, as DNA: TGTGCCAGCAGCTTAGATCGGCCCGAGGCCCACCACACCTACGAGCAGTACTTC. It translates to CASSLDRPEAHHTYEQYF.